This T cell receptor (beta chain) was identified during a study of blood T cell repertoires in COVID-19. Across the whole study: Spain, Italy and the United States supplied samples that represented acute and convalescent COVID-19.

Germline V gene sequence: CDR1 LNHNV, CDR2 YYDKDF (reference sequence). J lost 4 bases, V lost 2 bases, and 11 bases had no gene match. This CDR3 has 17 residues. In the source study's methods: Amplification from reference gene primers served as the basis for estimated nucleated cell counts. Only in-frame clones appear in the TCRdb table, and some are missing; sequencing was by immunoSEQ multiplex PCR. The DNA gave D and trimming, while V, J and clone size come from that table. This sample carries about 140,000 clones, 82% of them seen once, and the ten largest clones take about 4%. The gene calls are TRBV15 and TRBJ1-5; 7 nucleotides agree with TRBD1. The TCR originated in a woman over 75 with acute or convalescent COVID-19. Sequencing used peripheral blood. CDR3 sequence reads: CATSRPPNRGLNQPQHF. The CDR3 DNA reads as TGTGCCACCAGCAGACCACCGAACAGGGGTTTGAATCAGCCCCAGCATTTT.